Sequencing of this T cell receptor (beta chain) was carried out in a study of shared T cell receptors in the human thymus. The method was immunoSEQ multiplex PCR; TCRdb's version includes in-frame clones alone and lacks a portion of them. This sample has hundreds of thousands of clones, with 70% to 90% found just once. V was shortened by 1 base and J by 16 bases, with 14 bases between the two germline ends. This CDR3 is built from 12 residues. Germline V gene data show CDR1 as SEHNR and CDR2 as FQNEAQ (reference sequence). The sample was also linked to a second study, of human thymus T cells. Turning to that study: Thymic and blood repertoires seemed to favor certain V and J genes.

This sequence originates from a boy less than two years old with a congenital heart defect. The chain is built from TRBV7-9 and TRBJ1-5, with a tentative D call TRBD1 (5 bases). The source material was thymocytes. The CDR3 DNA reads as TGTGCCAGCAGCTTAGGTCAACAGGAGAGACATTTT. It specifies CASSLGQQERHF.